The TCR beta chain under discussion was sequenced for a study of shared clonotypes between healthy human individuals. Findings of the study overall: Though the depth was large, rarefaction showed that sorted-subset sequencing was incomplete. A handful of donors showed sharing of approximately 4.7% of naive CD4 clonotypes.

Germline loops: CDR1 SGHTA, CDR2 FQGNSA. The ends were cut back, 5 bases at V and 0 bases at J, with 1 base in the middle. The CDR3 totals 11 residues. As concerns this clone: Its antigen is undetermined.

Sequencing was at deep level. Data came from immunoSEQ multiplex PCR; TCRdb stores just in-frame clones and leaves some out. The sample has some 2 million clones, approximately 95% seen once. The sample was naive CD4+ T cells sorted from blood. Described subset: CD45RA+ positively selected. The chain has TRBV7-2 and TRBJ2-5, with D unresolved. This sequence was found in a man between 18 and 35 years old in good health. The DNA for the CDR3 is TGTGCCAGCAGCAACCAAGAGACCCAGTACTTC. Translated: CASSNQETQYF.